The 21 T cell receptor beta chains given below trace back to one sample, sequenced in a study of blood T cell repertoires in COVID-19. Repertoires were generated with immunoSEQ multiplex PCR, while TCRdb's copy carries only in-frame clones and drops some. The sample records 70,000 or so clones, about nine tenths being singletons. Sequenced input: peripheral blood. Receptors originate from a man aged 70 or older with active or convalescent COVID-19.

This clone occurred a few times. V usage is TRBV5-6 and J usage is TRBJ2-7; D might be TRBD1 (6 bases). The CDR3 is 14 amino acids. Germline V gene lookup returns CDR1 SGHDT and CDR2 YYEEEE. Trimming took off 0 bases at V and 1 base at J, with 8 bases between the two ends. The CDR3 region is CASSLGTVSYEQYF. The CDR3 DNA reads TGTGCCAGCAGCTTGGGGACAGTTTCCTACGAGCAGTACTTC.

The rearrangement joins TRBV3-1 (or the pseudogene TRBV3-2) to TRBJ2-2; 7 bases agree with TRBD1. Trimming cost V 4 bases and J 3 bases; bases outside gene matches: 5. CDR1 LGHDT and CDR2 YNNKEL come from the germline V gene (reference sequence). CDR3 size: 15 residues. CDR3 bases: TGTGCCAGCAGCCCAACCGGGACAGACACCGGGGAGCTGTTTTTT. Translation gives CASSPTGTDTGELFF.

The chain uses TRBV2 and TRBJ2-1; weak D call: TRBD1 (5 bases). The length of the CDR3 is 13 residues. The germline gives CDR1 SNHLY, CDR2 FYNNEI. V was trimmed by 7 bases and J by 8 bases, leaving 15 bases between them. CDR3 amino acids: CASTRAGYHEQFF. The DNA for the CDR3 is TGTGCCAGCACCAGGGCAGGGTACCATGAGCAGTTCTTC.

In DNA form, the CDR3 reads TGTGCCACTGATAGCGGCAAGTTTGGTGACTCCTACAATGAGCAGTTCTTC. Translation gives CATDSGKFGDSYNEQFF. The rearrangement joins TRBV28 to TRBJ2-1; possible D gene TRBD2, 6 bases. The CDR3 spans 17 residues. V was clipped by 10 bases and J by 0 bases, with 22 bases between them. Germline values: CDR1 MDHEN, CDR2 SYDVKM.

This clone turned up a few times. This rearrangement joins TRBV6-4 to TRBJ2-7; 11 nucleotides agree with TRBD2. Losses at the gene ends were 9 bases for V and 3 bases for J; bases not matched to a gene: 10. The germline gives CDR1 MRHNA, CDR2 SNTAGT. The CDR3 spans 15 residues. The chain's CDR3 is CARERAGLADYEQYF. The CDR3, as DNA: TGTGCCAGAGAGCGAGCGGGACTAGCGGACTACGAGCAGTACTTC.

The rearrangement uses TRBV9 and TRBJ2-1; 9 nucleotides match TRBD2. This CDR3 is 15 amino acids long. Trimming removed 2 bases from V and 4 bases from J; junction bases left unmatched: 4. The germline CDR1 and CDR2 sequences are SGDLS and YYNGEE. The CDR3 protein is CASSVSGRAYNEQFF. The CDR3 DNA is TGTGCCAGCAGCGTTAGCGGGAGAGCTTACAATGAGCAGTTCTTC. The full variable domain, completed using reference TRBV9 and TRBJ2-1, is DSGVTQTPKHLITATGQRVTLRCSPRSGDLSVYWYQQSLDQGLQFLIQYYNGEERAKGNILERFSAQQFPDLHSELNLSSLELGDSALYFCASSVSGRAYNEQFFGPGTRLTVL.

The V call is TRBV7-9, the J call TRBJ2-1; 9 nucleotides agree with TRBD2. CDR3 size: 17 residues. Unmatched junction bases numbered 9, after V lost 4 bases and J lost 2 bases. Looked up from germline, CDR1 is SEHNR and CDR2 is FQNEAQ (reference sequence). CDR3 loop: CASSYPLAGLTYNEQFF. CDR3 bases: TGTGCCAGCAGCTACCCCCTAGCGGGACTTACCTACAATGAGCAGTTCTTC.

This chain connects TRBV4-2 to TRBJ2-1, with D possibly matching TRBD2 (6 bases). The germline CDR1 and CDR2 sequences are LGHNA and YNFKEQ. The CDR3 covers 17 residues. Between the trimmed V and J ends, which lost 3 bases and 0 bases, there was a span of 15 bases. The DNA of the CDR3 is TGTGCCAGCAGCCACCCTAGCGACGAGAGCTCCTACAATGAGCAGTTCTTC. Amino acid sequence: CASSHPSDESSYNEQFF.

The chain joins TRBV9 to TRBJ2-1, with 9 bases identical to TRBD2. Looked up from germline, CDR1 is SGDLS and CDR2 is YYNGEE. The CDR3 sequence is 16 residues long. V lost 0 bases and J lost 8; bases outside the gene matches: 9. The chain's CDR3 is CASSVADSGSFYEQFF. CDR3 sequence (DNA): TGTGCCAGCAGCGTAGCGGATAGCGGGAGTTTTTATGAGCAGTTCTTC.

The table lists this clone with a few counts. The chain combines TRBV9 with TRBJ1-1; tentative D call: TRBD1 (6 bases). V was pared by 4 bases and J by 3 bases, with 13 bases between. Germline CDR1 SGDLS, CDR2 YYNGEE. CDR3 length equals 14 residues. The CDR3 DNA follows: TGTGCCAGCAGCCCCAATACAGGGTACACTGAAGCTTTCTTT. Translated: CASSPNTGYTEAFF.

In nucleotides, the CDR3 is TGTGCCTGGAGTCCCGGGAGGGCGAATGAGCAGTTCTTC. Translating it yields CAWSPGRANEQFF. This chain connects TRBV30 to TRBJ2-1; 8 bases fit TRBD2. CDR3 length: 13 residues. V shed 2 bases, J shed 7 bases, and the junction held 4 bases outside the gene matches. CDR1 GTSNPN and CDR2 SVGIG come from the germline V gene (reference sequence).

The gene calls are TRBV4-2 and TRBJ1-6, with a tentative D call TRBD1 (5 bases). Germline assignment: CDR1 LGHNA and CDR2 YNFKEQ. The CDR3 has 17 amino acids. Between the trimmed V and J ends, which lost 1 base and 10 bases, there was a span of 20 bases. The CDR3 coding sequence is TGTGCCAGCAGCCAAGTCCCTGACAGTACGTTATTGTCACCCCTCCACTTT. This encodes CASSQVPDSTLLSPLHF.

This sequence joins TRBV20-1 and TRBJ2-7; 9 bases fit TRBD2. This CDR3 has 13 amino acids. Germline CDR1 is DFQATT and CDR2 is SNEGSKA (reference sequence). J was trimmed by 4 bases and V by 3 bases; bases with no gene match: 4. CDR3 loop: CSASLAGRYEQYF. In DNA form, the CDR3 reads TGCAGTGCTAGTCTAGCGGGACGGTACGAGCAGTACTTC.

This clone was counted ten times or more. This chain connects TRBV19 to TRBJ2-1, with 9 bases lining up with TRBD1. CDR3 size: 14 residues. The V and J ends lost 5 bases and 10 bases, in that order; junction bases with no gene match: 9. Germline CDR1 reads LNHDA; CDR2 reads SQIVND (reference sequence). The CDR3 sequence is CASSQGQGMGEQFF. In nucleotides, the CDR3 is TGTGCCAGTAGTCAAGGACAGGGGATGGGGGAGCAGTTCTTC. The full variable domain, with the rest looked up from reference TRBV19 and TRBJ2-1, is DGGITQSPKYLFRKEGQNVTLSCEQNLNHDAMYWYRQDPGQGLRLIYYSQIVNDFQKGDIAEGYSVSREKKESFPLTVTSAQKNPTAFYLCASSQGQGMGEQFFGPGTRLTVL.

This clone was recorded a few times. The chain links TRBV10-1 to TRBJ2-7; TRBD2 is a possible D gene (6 bases). The CDR3 spans 16 residues. Germline V gene lookup returns CDR1 WNHNN and CDR2 SYGVQD (reference sequence). V lost 0 bases to trimming and J lost 3 bases, with 15 bases between them. This CDR3 is CASSESVGQEGYEQYF. The CDR3, as DNA: TGCGCCAGCAGTGAGTCCGTAGGGCAGGAGGGCTACGAGCAGTACTTC.

This chain uses TRBV5-5 with TRBJ2-1, with 11 bases that match TRBD1. Germline V gene data show CDR1 as SGHKS and CDR2 as YYEKEE (reference sequence). The CDR3 has 16 residues. V lost 1 base and J lost 7; bases outside the gene matches: 7. CDR3 loop: CASSLSGTGGMNEQFF. The CDR3 DNA follows: TGTGCCAGCAGCTTGTCCGGGACAGGGGGAATGAATGAGCAGTTCTTC.

The gene calls are TRBV10-3 and TRBJ2-7, with 7 bases lining up with TRBD2. The CDR3 runs to 14 residues. The V segment lost 7 bases and the J segment 5 bases; nucleotides outside the gene matches: 11. Germline CDR1 and CDR2: ENHRY and SYGVKD. The CDR3 region is CAINPGLILDEQYF. The CDR3 coding sequence is TGTGCCATCAATCCGGGACTAATACTGGACGAGCAGTACTTC.

The chain recombines TRBV19 with TRBJ1-1, with 9 bases that match TRBD1. J lost 0 bases, V lost 10 bases, and 12 bases had no gene match. The CDR3 covers 16 residues. The germline CDR1 and CDR2 sequences are LNHDA and SQIVND (reference sequence). The CDR3 loop is CATAVGQGTLNTEAFF. In DNA form, the CDR3 reads TGTGCCACCGCAGTAGGACAGGGGACGTTGAACACTGAAGCTTTCTTT.

CDR3 DNA: TGCAGTGGGACAGACTTATATGGCTACACCTTC. Translating it yields CSGTDLYGYTF. V is TRBV20-1 and J is TRBJ1-2; D may be TRBD1 (6 bases). Per germline, CDR1 DFQATT and CDR2 SNEGSKA (reference sequence). This CDR3 is 11 amino acids long. V lost 7 bases and J 5 bases, leaving 11 bases between the germline ends.

This chain joins TRBV28 and TRBJ1-3; D unresolved. Looked up from germline, CDR1 is MDHEN and CDR2 is SYDVKM. This CDR3 region has 13 residues. V lost 8 bases and J lost 2, with 10 bases in between. The CDR3: CASRDNTGNTIYF. Written as DNA, the CDR3 is TGTGCCAGCCGAGACAACACTGGAAACACCATATATTTT.

The chain links TRBV7-2 to TRBJ1-6, with 8 nucleotides matching TRBD1. This CDR3 has 14 amino acids. Looked up from germline, CDR1 is SGHTA and CDR2 is FQGNSA. The V segment lost 3 bases and the J segment 10 bases; nucleotides outside the gene matches: 5. The CDR3 spells CASSFGQGASPLHF. The CDR3 DNA reads as TGTGCCAGCAGCTTTGGTCAGGGGGCATCACCCCTCCACTTT.